This TCR beta chain was identified during a study of blood T cell repertoires in COVID-19 (dated by TCRdb to between 2020 and 2021). Turning to the overall study: Samples from collaborators originated in the United States, Italy and Spain and spanned both the acute and convalescent phases of COVID-19. The prospective study material was composed of cDNA or gDNA derived from T cells, B-cell-depleted T cells, or PBMCs. Deeply sampled blood TCRbeta repertoires from subjects exposed to, actively infected with, or recovered from COVID-19 were included in the dataset. A freely available public database, intended as a resource for researchers studying the immune response to SARS-CoV-2, is where the repertoires were released. The samples were drawn from two sources: the first 160 participants of the ongoing ImmuneRACE study, and some 1,300 subjects contributed by 6 global collaborators. A de-identified subject ID, COVID-19 status, age in years and sex were almost always included in the sample metadata. HLA class I and class II types, where available, came from metadata supplied by the sample provider rather than from assay-based typing.

Broad study findings and their caveats: Clinical and demographic metadata were provided uncurated, with the amount varying by source and participant.

Each collaborating institution followed its own protocols to collect whole blood in K2EDTA tubes. For TCRbeta analysis, collaborators shipped samples as frozen whole blood, isolated PBMCs, or DNA extracted from either of those sample types. The immunoSEQ Assay, a bias-controlled multiplex PCR, was used to amplify TCRbeta CDR3 regions from genomic DNA. As for how the authors treated the data: The number of nucleated cells in each sample was estimated by amplification of reference gene primers within the assay. Sequence reads were collapsed and filtered to measure the absolute abundance of every unique TCRbeta CDR3 rearrangement. For each sample, productive Simpson clonality was calculated as the square root of Simpson's diversity index over productive rearrangements. TCRdb's version of the immuneACCESS table is confined to in-frame rearrangements and falls short of the full clone set. An unresolved V gene accounts for under half of the shortfall where checked; the remainder is of unknown origin. V and J calls plus clone size are reproduced from that table; the DNA served to infer D and trimming. The sample data list about 220,000 clones, and 60% to 85% of these were observed just once. Around 7.7% of the sample belongs to the ten largest clones.

Details on this clone: This clone's antigen is unknown. One base away there is no much larger clone; base qualities are not given.

The TCR comes from a woman aged 65 to 85 with acute or convalescent COVID-19. The sequencing sample was made of peripheral blood.

CDR3 region: CASSGRGGQTETDTQYF. In nucleotides, the sequence is TGTGCCAGCAGCGGTCGGGGTGGGCAGACGGAAACAGATACGCAGTATTTT. This chain is built from TRBV13 and TRBJ2-3; 5 matching bases give a weak D call of TRBD2. There are 17 amino acids in the CDR3, from cysteine to phenylalanine inclusive. Only the CDR3 DNA stays, 51 bases, in frame from base 1. Reading the germline V gene (reference sequence) gives CDR1 PRHDT and CDR2 FYEKMQ. The V end loses 5 bases and the J end loses 3 bases, and a stretch of 21 bases separates them.